These 15 T cell receptor beta chains were all obtained from the same sample, sequenced in a study of OX40 agonist ivuxolimab in advanced cancers. The assay was immunoSEQ multiplex PCR, and TCRdb's table has in-frame clones only and misses some. The sample comprises 50,000 to 65,000 clones, 65% to 85% of which are singletons, and roughly 1% rests with the top ten. The source was CD4+ or CD8+ T cells sorted from blood, collected in a trial of the OX40 agonist ivuxolimab. These receptor sequences come from an adult with an advanced solid tumor such as melanoma, head and neck, liver or kidney cancer.

The chain links TRBV27 to TRBJ1-2; D ambiguous. The CDR3 runs 15 residues. Germline values: CDR1 MNHEY, CDR2 SMNVEV (reference sequence). V gave up 6 bases and J gave up 5 bases, with 19 bases separating them. The CDR3 DNA reads as TGTGCCAGCAGCGCCGCGGGTCGGGCTTGGTATGGCTACACCTTC. This codes for CASSAAGRAWYGYTF.

The chain recombines TRBV6-5 with TRBJ2-7, with D maybe TRBD2 (6 bases). The germline V gene encodes CDR1 MNHEY and CDR2 SVGAGI. Between the trimmed V and J ends, which lost 9 bases and 5 bases, there was a span of 14 bases. The CDR3 runs to 12 residues. The CDR3 sequence is CASRTSGDEQYF. In DNA, the CDR3 is TGTGCCAGTCGAACGTCGGGAGACGAGCAGTACTTC.

To note about this clone: Germline and junction disagree at one end, which may indicate a read error. This same CDR3 is encoded by further DNA sequences in the sample. The V gene is TRBV6-1, the J gene TRBJ1-3, with a tentative D call TRBD1 (6 bases). This CDR3 region has 15 residues. In germline, CDR1 is MNHNS, CDR2 SASEGT. The CDR3, as DNA: TGCGCCAGCAGTACCGGACAGCCTAATGGAAACACCATATATTTT. It specifies CASSTGQPNGNTIYF.

The chain employs TRBV29-1 and TRBJ2-7; D is ambiguous. V was cut by 0 bases and J by 6 bases, with 6 bases left in between. CDR3 length: 11 residues. CDR1 and CDR2 (germline): SQVTM, ANQGSEA. CDR3 in amino acids: CSVEDPPEQYF. The CDR3 bases are TGCAGCGTTGAAGACCCCCCCGAGCAGTACTTC.

The rearrangement joins TRBV20-1 to TRBJ1-1; D call uncertain. The V and J ends lost 3 bases and 4 bases respectively, with 6 bases between them. The CDR3 is 11 amino acids. Germline CDR1 reads DFQATT; CDR2 reads SNEGSKA (reference sequence). For the CDR3, the DNA is TGCAGTGCTAGTTTTCTCACTGAAGCTTTCTTT. Amino acid sequence: CSASFLTEAFF.

This clone was observed a few times. The rearrangement uses TRBV30 and TRBJ1-6, with TRBD1 identical over 8 bases. V shed 0 bases, J shed 6 bases, and the junction held 4 bases outside the gene matches. Germline CDR1 GTSNPN, CDR2 SVGIG (reference sequence). The length of the CDR3 is 15 residues. In DNA form, the CDR3 reads TGTGCCTGGAGTGTAGCAGGGGGCTTTAATTCACCCCTCCACTTT. Translating it yields CAWSVAGGFNSPLHF.

The chain employs TRBV15 and TRBJ2-5, with 9 bases fitting TRBD2. Looked up from germline, CDR1 is LNHNV and CDR2 is YYDKDF (reference sequence). The CDR3 runs to 18 residues. The V segment lost 8 bases and the J segment 3 bases; nucleotides outside the gene matches: 19. CDR3 coding DNA: TGTGCCACCCAGGGTAGACTAGCGGCAACTTTACTTAAAGAGACCCAGTACTTC. Translating gives CATQGRLAATLLKETQYF.

The chain joins TRBV5-1 to TRBJ1-2; 9 bases are shared with TRBD1. The junction had 6 bases not matched to a gene; V was cut back by 3 bases and J by 6 bases. The CDR3 spans 14 residues. Germline CDR1 SGHRS, CDR2 YFSETQ. DNA of the CDR3: TGCGCCAGCAGCTATACAGGGGGCAAGGATGGCTACACCTTC. It translates to CASSYTGGKDGYTF.

J is TRBJ2-4 and V is TRBV7-9; D is uncertain. The CDR3 is 15 residues long. CDR1 SEHNR and CDR2 FQNEAQ come from the germline V gene (reference sequence). Trimming shortened V by 5 bases and J by 0 bases, and 11 bases separated the two germline ends. The CDR3 coding sequence is TGTGCCAGCAGCCATCCCCTTCGAGCCAAAAACATTCAGTACTTC. Translation gives CASSHPLRAKNIQYF.

In this sample, this clone turned up once. The gene calls are TRBV7-2 and TRBJ2-3, with 10 bases matching TRBD2. With V trimmed by 4 bases and J by 3 bases, 4 bases remained unmatched. This CDR3 is 15 amino acids long. CDR1 and CDR2 (germline): SGHTA, FQGNSA. The CDR3: CASSSASGGTDTQYF. The DNA of the CDR3 is TGTGCCAGCAGCTCGGCTAGCGGGGGAACAGATACGCAGTATTTT. The variable domain in full, with the rest retrieved from reference TRBV7-2 and TRBJ2-3, is GAGVSQSPSNKVTEKGKDVELRCDPISGHTALYWYRQSLGQGLEFLIYFQGNSAPDKSGLPSDRFSAERTGGSVSTLTIQRTQQEDSAVYLCASSSASGGTDTQYFGPGTRLTVL.

This clone showed up just once. The chain is built from TRBV25-1 and TRBJ2-3; 12 bases map to TRBD2. CDR1 and CDR2 from the germline V gene are MGHDK and SYGVNS. The CDR3 spans 17 residues. V trimming: 3 bases; J trimming: 1 base; junction bases outside the gene matches: 5. As DNA, the CDR3 is TGTGCCAGCAGTGAGGGTAGACTAGCGGGGGGCACAGATACGCAGTATTTT. Translating it yields CASSEGRLAGGTDTQYF.

The chain employs TRBV9 and TRBJ2-1; D call uncertain. Germline CDR1 is SGDLS and CDR2 is YYNGEE. The V end lost 0 bases, the J end lost 5 bases, and 6 bases lay between the germline ends. There are 13 residues in the CDR3. CDR3 protein: CASSVDVDNEQFF. CDR3 DNA: TGTGCCAGCAGCGTAGACGTAGACAATGAGCAGTTCTTC. The full variable domain, in which reference TRBV9 and TRBJ2-1 provide the parts outside the CDR3, is DSGVTQTPKHLITATGQRVTLRCSPRSGDLSVYWYQQSLDQGLQFLIQYYNGEERAKGNILERFSAQQFPDLHSELNLSSLELGDSALYFCASSVDVDNEQFFGPGTRLTVL.

This clone was observed a single time. The rearrangement links TRBV5-6 to TRBJ2-1; 12 bases match TRBD2. J gave up 8 bases and V 4 bases, and 16 bases lay outside the gene matches. Germline lookup yields CDR1 SGHDT and CDR2 YYEEEE. The CDR3 extends over 18 amino acids. The CDR3 nucleotides are TGTGCCAGCAGCGGTGCATATCGGGGAACTAGCGGGGGGTATGAGCAGTTCTTC. Its translation: CASSGAYRGTSGGYEQFF.

This chain connects TRBV5-4 to TRBJ2-5, with D possibly matching TRBD1 (6 bases). The CDR3 has 15 residues. Germline-derived CDR1 and CDR2 are SGHNT and YYREEE (reference sequence). V was trimmed by 0 bases and J by 3 bases, leaving 12 bases between them. The CDR3 bases are TGTGCCAGCAGCTTGGCGGGCAGGGGAGAAGAGACCCAGTACTTC. Translating gives CASSLAGRGEETQYF.

The rearrangement uses TRBV19 and TRBJ1-2; D gene unclear. This CDR3 comprises 15 residues. The V gene's germline CDR1 is LNHDA and CDR2 SQIVND (reference sequence). V lost 0 bases, J lost 4 bases, and 12 bases lay in between. CDR3 bases: TGTGCCAGTAGTATAGATCTTGACACCGGCTATGGCTACACCTTC. Its translation: CASSIDLDTGYGYTF.